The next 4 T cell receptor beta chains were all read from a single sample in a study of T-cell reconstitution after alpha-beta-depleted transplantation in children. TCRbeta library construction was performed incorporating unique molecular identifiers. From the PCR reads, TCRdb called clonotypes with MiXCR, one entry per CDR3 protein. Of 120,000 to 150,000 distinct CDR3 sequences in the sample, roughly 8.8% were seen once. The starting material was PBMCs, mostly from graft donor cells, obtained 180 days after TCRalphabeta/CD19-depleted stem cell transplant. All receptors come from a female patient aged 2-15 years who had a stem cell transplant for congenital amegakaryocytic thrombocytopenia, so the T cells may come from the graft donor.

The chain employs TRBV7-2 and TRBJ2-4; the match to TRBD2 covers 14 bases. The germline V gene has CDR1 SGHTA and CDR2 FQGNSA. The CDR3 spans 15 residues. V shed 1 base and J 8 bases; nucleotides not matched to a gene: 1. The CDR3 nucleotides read TGTGCCAGCAGCTTAGGACTAGCGGGGGGGTACATTCAGTACTTC. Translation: CASSLGLAGGYIQYF.

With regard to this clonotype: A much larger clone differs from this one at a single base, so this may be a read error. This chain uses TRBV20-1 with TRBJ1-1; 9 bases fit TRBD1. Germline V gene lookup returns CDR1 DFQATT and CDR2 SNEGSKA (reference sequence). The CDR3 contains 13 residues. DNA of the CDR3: TGCGGTGCCAAACAGGGGGCGCGGACTGAAGCTTTCTTT. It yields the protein CGAKQGARTEAFF.

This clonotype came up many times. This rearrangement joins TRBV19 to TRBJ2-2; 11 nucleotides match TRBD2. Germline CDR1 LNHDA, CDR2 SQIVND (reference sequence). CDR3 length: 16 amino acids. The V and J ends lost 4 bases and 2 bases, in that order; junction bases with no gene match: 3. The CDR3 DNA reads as TGTGCCAGTAGTAGGGGACTAGCGGTAAACACCGGGGAGCTGTTTTTT. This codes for CASSRGLAVNTGELFF. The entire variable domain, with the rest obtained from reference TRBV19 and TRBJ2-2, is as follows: DGGITQSPKYLFRKEGQNVTLSCEQNLNHDAMYWYRQDPGQGLRLIYYSQIVNDFQKGDIAEGYSVSREKKESFPLTVTSAQKNPTAFYLCASSRGLAVNTGELFFGEGSRLTVL.

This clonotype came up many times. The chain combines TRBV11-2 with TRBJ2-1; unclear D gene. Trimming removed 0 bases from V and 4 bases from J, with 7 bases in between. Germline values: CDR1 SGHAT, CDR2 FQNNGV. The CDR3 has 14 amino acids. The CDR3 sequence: CASSLDQYYNEQFF. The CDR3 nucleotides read TGTGCCAGCAGCTTAGATCAGTATTACAATGAGCAGTTCTTC.